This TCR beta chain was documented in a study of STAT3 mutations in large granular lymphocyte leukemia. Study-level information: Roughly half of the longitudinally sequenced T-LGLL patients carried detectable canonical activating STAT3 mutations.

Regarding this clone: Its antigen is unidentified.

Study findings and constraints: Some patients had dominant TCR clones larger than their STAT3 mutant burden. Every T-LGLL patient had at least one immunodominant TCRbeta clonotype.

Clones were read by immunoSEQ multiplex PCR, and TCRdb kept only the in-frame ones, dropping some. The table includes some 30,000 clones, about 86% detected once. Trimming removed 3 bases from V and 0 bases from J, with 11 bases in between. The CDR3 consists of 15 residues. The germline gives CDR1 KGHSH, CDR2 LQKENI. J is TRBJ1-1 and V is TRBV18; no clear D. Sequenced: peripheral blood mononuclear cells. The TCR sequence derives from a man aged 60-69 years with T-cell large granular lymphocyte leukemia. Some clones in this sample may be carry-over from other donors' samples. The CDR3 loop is CASSPQGLLNTEAFF. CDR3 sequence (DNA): TGTGCCAGCTCACCTCAAGGCCTGCTGAACACTGAAGCTTTCTTT.